The following is a T cell receptor beta chain sequence with its context. Trimming took off 4 bases at V and 0 bases at J, with 13 bases between the two ends. Germline CDR1 reads GTSNPN; CDR2 reads SVGIG (reference sequence). The CDR3 has 15 residues. Sequenced by immunoSEQ multiplex PCR; TCRdb stores in-frame clones only, minus some. The profile covers about 200,000 clones, with around nine tenths appearing a single time and under 2% taken by the ten largest. This record comes from a study of blood T cell repertoires in COVID-19. Study background: Specimens from acute and convalescent COVID-19 originated in the United States, Italy and Spain.

This TCR derives from a young man with active or convalescent COVID-19. The sample was peripheral blood. The chain joins TRBV30 to TRBJ1-3, with TRBD1 as a possible D gene (6 bases). The CDR3, as DNA: TGTGCCTGGACCCCGGGACATAGCTCTGGAAACACCATATATTTT. It encodes CAWTPGHSSGNTIYF.